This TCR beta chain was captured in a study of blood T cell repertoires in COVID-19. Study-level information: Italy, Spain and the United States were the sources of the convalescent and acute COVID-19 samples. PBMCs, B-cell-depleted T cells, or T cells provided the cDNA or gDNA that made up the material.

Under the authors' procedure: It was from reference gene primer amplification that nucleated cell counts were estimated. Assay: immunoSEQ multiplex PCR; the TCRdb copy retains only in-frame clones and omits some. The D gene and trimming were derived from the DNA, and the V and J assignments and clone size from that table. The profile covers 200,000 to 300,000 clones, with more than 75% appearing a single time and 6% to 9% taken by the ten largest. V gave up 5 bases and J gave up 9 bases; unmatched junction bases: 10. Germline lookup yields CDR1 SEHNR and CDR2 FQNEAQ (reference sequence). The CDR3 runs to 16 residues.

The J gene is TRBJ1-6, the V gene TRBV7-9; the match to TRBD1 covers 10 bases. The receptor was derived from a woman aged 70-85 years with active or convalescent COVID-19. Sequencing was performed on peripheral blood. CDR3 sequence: CASSSDRGPYLSPLHF. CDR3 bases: TGTGCCAGCAGCAGCGACAGGGGGCCGTATCTTTCACCCCTCCACTTT.